Below, 29 T cell receptor beta chains from the same sample are listed, as sequenced in a study of T cell repertoires in cytomegalovirus infection. TCRdb passed the reads through MiXCR, listing each CDR3 protein once. Altogether 210,000 or so distinct CDR3 sequences are present, 6% to 8% being singletons, with the ten largest covering more than 5.5%. The sequencing sample was made of PBMCs. These receptors were taken from a human donor in good health (CMV status not recorded). Some clones in this sample may be carry-over from other donors' samples.

This clonotype was counted many times. The rearrangement joins TRBV13 to TRBJ1-2; D is uncertain. The V end lost 1 base, the J end lost 0 bases, and 15 bases lay between the germline ends. Germline V gene sequence: CDR1 PRHDT, CDR2 FYEKMQ (reference sequence). This CDR3 contains 17 residues. In nucleotides, the CDR3 is TGTGCCAGCAGCTTAGACACATCGGGCCGTACTAACTATGGCTACACCTTC. This codes for CASSLDTSGRTNYGYTF.

This clonotype came up a few times. The CDR3 does not close with the conserved phenylalanine or tryptophan, likely indicating a read error. No DNA is shown, since the ends of the CDR3 on it are uncertain; the CDR3 is the one TCRdb lists. V gene TRBV6-6 combines with J gene TRBJ2-1; TRBD2 was called by the table and not checked on the DNA. Germline V CDR1 and CDR2: MNHNY, SVGAGI (reference sequence). The CDR3 spans 12 amino acids, including both terminal residues. Here the CDR3 reads CASSGGLAGGPL.

This clonotype was seen at least ten times. The chain uses TRBV7-2 and TRBJ2-5, with D unclear. From germline, CDR1 is SGHTA and CDR2 FQGNSA. The CDR3 sequence is 15 residues long. The ends were cut back, 5 bases at V and 3 bases at J, with 16 bases in the middle. The CDR3 coding sequence is TGTGCCAGCAGCCGAACCCTCGCCCGGGAAGAGACCCAGTACTTC. Amino acids: CASSRTLAREETQYF.

This chain links TRBV6-1 with TRBJ2-2; the D call may be TRBD1 or TRBD2 (5 bases each). The CDR3 sequence is 15 residues long. The V gene lost 10 bases and the J gene lost 5 bases, with 20 bases spanning the gap. Germline V gene lookup returns CDR1 MNHNS and CDR2 SASEGT. This CDR3 is CATPLPPGTTGELFF. CDR3 bases: TGTGCCACCCCTCTACCACCAGGGACGACCGGGGAGCTGTTTTTT.

In its sample, this clonotype was seen many times. The V call is TRBV7-2, the J call TRBJ2-7; TRBD2 aligns across 7 bases. Germline V lookup: CDR1 SGHTA, CDR2 FQGNSA. With 5 bases clipped from V and 1 base from J, the junction kept 5 bases outside the gene matches. CDR3 length: 14 amino acids. The CDR3 DNA sequence: TGTGCCAGCAGCATGGTAGCGGGTTCCTACGAGCAGTACTTC. Amino acids: CASSMVAGSYEQYF.

This clonotype was observed many times. V usage is TRBV7-2 and J usage is TRBJ1-4; tentative D call: TRBD1 (5 bases). Germline V CDR1 and CDR2: SGHTA, FQGNSA. V was cut by 5 bases and J by 3 bases, with 10 bases left in between. The CDR3 extends over 14 amino acids. The CDR3 sequence: CASSARGSNEKLFF. The CDR3 DNA sequence: TGTGCCAGCAGCGCCCGGGGCTCTAATGAAAAACTGTTTTTT.

This clonotype was counted at least ten times. The V gene is TRBV10-3, the J gene TRBJ2-1; D may correspond to TRBD1 or TRBD2 (5 bases each). Germline values: CDR1 ENHRY, CDR2 SYGVKD. The CDR3 contains 16 residues. Trimming took off 5 bases at V and 3 bases at J, with 17 bases between the two ends. The CDR3, as DNA: TGTGCCATCAGTTTTCTTACCGGGACGGACTACAATGAGCAGTTCTTC. Translation gives CAISFLTGTDYNEQFF.

This clonotype appeared many times. The chain carries TRBV29-1 and TRBJ2-1; D not certain. This CDR3 comprises 15 residues. V was cut by 1 base and J by 2 bases, with 12 bases left in between. CDR1 and CDR2 (germline): SQVTM, ANQGSEA. This CDR3 reads CSVEGPKNAYNEQFF. CDR3 in DNA: TGCAGCGTTGAAGGCCCCAAGAACGCCTACAATGAGCAGTTCTTC.

Note on this clonotype: Without the conserved terminal phenylalanine or tryptophan, this CDR3 likely stems from a read error. This rearrangement joins TRBV9 to TRBJ2-1; 10 nucleotides match TRBD2. The V gene end was trimmed by 3 bases and the J gene end by 6 bases; junction bases not matched to a gene: 6. This CDR3 spans 15 amino acids. The V gene's germline CDR1 is SGDLS and CDR2 YYNGEE. For the CDR3, the DNA is TGTGCCAGCAGCGCCCTTAGCGGGGGGACCAATGAGCAGTTCCTC. This gives the protein CASSALSGGTNEQFL.

This clonotype was picked up many times. This sequence joins TRBV12-3 or TRBV12-4 and TRBJ2-7; D may match TRBD1 or TRBD2 (5 bases each). The length of the CDR3 is 16 residues. V gave up 0 bases and J gave up 5 bases, with 17 bases separating them. CDR3 sequence reads: CASSLANRRPADEQYF. Here the CDR3 DNA reads TGTGCCAGCAGTTTAGCTAACAGGAGGCCCGCGGACGAGCAGTACTTC.

This clonotype was seen many times. The chain carries TRBV19 and TRBJ2-6, with D perhaps matching TRBD2 (6 bases). Trimming removed 5 bases at V and 0 bases at J, with 14 bases between. The CDR3 has 17 amino acids. Germline V gives CDR1 LNHDA, CDR2 SQIVND (reference sequence). CDR3: CASSPRGSLSGANVLTF. In nucleotides, the CDR3 is TGTGCCAGTAGTCCCCGGGGGTCCCTCTCTGGGGCCAACGTCCTGACTTTC. The entire variable domain, with the rest obtained from reference TRBV19 and TRBJ2-6, is as follows: DGGITQSPKYLFRKEGQNVTLSCEQNLNHDAMYWYRQDPGQGLRLIYYSQIVNDFQKGDIAEGYSVSREKKESFPLTVTSAQKNPTAFYLCASSPRGSLSGANVLTFGAGSRLTVL.

This clonotype was seen repeatedly, ten times or more. The chain has TRBV7-2 and TRBJ2-5; D is uncertain. The CDR3 contains 16 residues. V was cut by 1 base and J by 1 base, with 13 bases left in between. CDR1 and CDR2 (germline): SGHTA, FQGNSA. The CDR3 DNA is TGTGCCAGCAGCTTAGGTCGCTCTGGCGGCCAAGAGACCCAGTACTTC. Protein sequence: CASSLGRSGGQETQYF.

A word on this clonotype: Given a much more abundant clone one base away, this may be a read error. The chain is built from TRBV30 and TRBJ2-4, with D maybe TRBD2 (5 bases). The germline CDR1 and CDR2 sequences are GTSNPN and SVGIG (reference sequence). This CDR3 is built from 14 residues. The DNA of the CDR3 is TGTGCCCTCGGCGAGGGCGGAACCAAAAACACTCAGTACTTC. Protein: CALGEGGTKNTQYF.

This clonotype was recorded many times. The CDR3 DNA reads TGCAGCGTGGAACGACAGGGAGAGGACACTGAAGCTTTCTTT. Translating gives CSVERQGEDTEAFF. The V call is TRBV29-1, the J call TRBJ1-1, with 7 bases that match TRBD1. Germline V gives CDR1 SQVTM, CDR2 ANQGSEA. Unmatched junction bases numbered 10, after V lost 6 bases and J lost 3 bases. There are 14 residues in the CDR3.

This clonotype was found many times. The chain couples TRBV19 to TRBJ2-6, with D tentatively TRBD2 (6 bases). CDR3 size: 21 residues. Between the trimmed V and J ends, which lost 5 bases and 0 bases, there was a span of 26 bases. CDR1 and CDR2 from the germline V gene are LNHDA and SQIVND (reference sequence). DNA of the CDR3: TGTGCCAGTAGTCCCCCCGTGTGGGAGGTGGGACCGAACTCTGGGGCCAACGTCCTGACTTTC. It yields the protein CASSPPVWEVGPNSGANVLTF. Based on the CDR3 plus reference TRBV19 and TRBJ2-6, the full variable domain is DGGITQSPKYLFRKEGQNVTLSCEQNLNHDAMYWYRQDPGQGLRLIYYSQIVNDFQKGDIAEGYSVSREKKESFPLTVTSAQKNPTAFYLCASSPPVWEVGPNSGANVLTFGAGSRLTVL.

This clonotype has at least ten counts. This chain connects TRBV12-3 or TRBV12-4 to TRBJ2-7, with D unresolved. The germline V and J ends were trimmed by 3 bases and 3 bases, with 12 bases remaining between them. The CDR3 runs to 14 residues. The CDR3 sequence is CASSFLGRGYEQYF. CDR3 in DNA: TGTGCCAGCAGTTTCCTAGGTAGAGGCTACGAGCAGTACTTC.

This clonotype came up many times. The chain uses TRBV29-1 and TRBJ2-5; D might be TRBD1 or TRBD2, each matching 5 bases. In germline, CDR1 is SQVTM, CDR2 ANQGSEA. CDR3 size: 12 residues. V was clipped by 3 bases and J by 4 bases, with 9 bases between them. Here the CDR3 DNA reads TGCAGCGTTGATCGGGACGGAGAGACCCAGTACTTC. Translation: CSVDRDGETQYF.

At least ten counts were recorded for this clonotype. The chain is built from TRBV6-2 or TRBV6-3 and TRBJ1-5; possibly TRBD1 for D (5 bases). Germline lookup yields CDR1 MNHEY and CDR2 SVGEGT. The ends were cut back, 1 base at V and 5 bases at J, with 9 bases in the middle. The CDR3 runs to 14 residues. CDR3 nucleotides: TGTGCCAGCAGTTACTTGGGGGATGATCAGCCCCAGCATTTT. Its protein product is CASSYLGDDQPQHF.

This clonotype has ten or more counts. The V call is TRBV2, the J call TRBJ1-4; 7 nucleotides match TRBD1. The CDR3 is 14 residues long. Germline V gene data show CDR1 as SNHLY and CDR2 as FYNNEI. V was clipped by 9 bases and J by 6 bases; unmatched bases: 10. The CDR3 loop is CASAGGTAYEKLFF. CDR3 bases: TGTGCCAGTGCCGGAGGGACAGCCTATGAAAAACTGTTTTTT.

In this sample, this clonotype turned up many times. J is TRBJ2-7 and V is TRBV7-9, with D possibly called TRBD1 or TRBD2 (5 bases each). Trimming removed 6 bases at V and 0 bases at J, with 18 bases between. The CDR3 is made up of 16 amino acids. The germline V gene has CDR1 SEHNR and CDR2 FQNEAQ (reference sequence). The CDR3 DNA reads as TGTGCCAGCAGTTATCGATCCGGGACCGACTCCTACGAGCAGTACTTC. The encoded protein is CASSYRSGTDSYEQYF.

This clonotype showed up many times. The rearrangement joins TRBV11-2 to TRBJ2-4; a weak D match, TRBD1 (6 bases). There are 16 residues in the CDR3. CDR1 SGHAT and CDR2 FQNNGV come from the germline V gene. Trimming cost V 1 base and J 2 bases, with 12 bases left between them. CDR3 DNA: TGTGCCAGCAGCTTAGGTTCAGGGGCGACCAAAAACATTCAGTACTTC. Encoded protein: CASSLGSGATKNIQYF.

Many counts were recorded for this clonotype. The chain joins TRBV20-1 to TRBJ1-4; no reliable D call. The CDR3 loop spans 12 amino acids. Germline V gives CDR1 DFQATT, CDR2 SNEGSKA (reference sequence). Trimming cost V 5 bases and J 7 bases, with 11 bases left between them. CDR3 in amino acids: CSAPKSAEKLFF. CDR3 in DNA: TGCAGTGCTCCCAAATCCGCTGAAAAACTGTTTTTT.

This clonotype appeared many times. The V gene is TRBV6-1, the J gene TRBJ2-2; 10 bases fit TRBD2. This CDR3 has 15 amino acids. From germline, CDR1 is MNHNS and CDR2 SASEGT. Trimming removed 8 bases from V and 5 bases from J; junction bases left unmatched: 8. As DNA, the CDR3 is TGTGCCAGCCCCCTTACTAGCGGGGAGACCGGGGAGCTGTTTTTT. This encodes CASPLTSGETGELFF.

This clonotype was seen repeatedly, ten times or more. As DNA, the CDR3 is TGTGCCAGCAGCTTAAGTCGTTCGGGCAATGAGCAGTTCTTC. It specifies CASSLSRSGNEQFF. The genes are TRBV7-3 and TRBJ2-1; D is unclear. Trimming cost V 1 base and J 6 bases, with 10 bases left between them. CDR1 is SGHTA and CDR2 is FQGTGA in the germline V gene. The CDR3 consists of 14 residues.

This clonotype was counted many times. The rearrangement uses TRBV6-2 or TRBV6-3 and TRBJ1-1, with 9 bases aligning to TRBD1. V dropped 2 bases and J dropped 3; count of bases not matched to a gene: 10. The CDR3 contains 17 residues. From germline, CDR1 is MNHEY and CDR2 SVGEGT. The CDR3, as DNA: TGTGCCAGCAGTTACGGGGGACAGGGTCTTCGGGACACTGAAGCTTTCTTT. It is translated as CASSYGGQGLRDTEAFF.

This clonotype has at least ten counts. V gene TRBV6-1 combines with J gene TRBJ2-1; 14 nucleotides align to TRBD2. In germline, CDR1 is MNHNS, CDR2 SASEGT. The CDR3 is made up of 14 amino acids. Trimming cost V 6 bases and J 15 bases; bases outside gene matches: 10. CDR3 sequence (DNA): TGTGCCAGCAGCCGAGGACTAGCGGGGGGTGGGCTGTTCTTC. Protein product: CASSRGLAGGGLFF.

The chain carries TRBV29-1 and TRBJ1-1; D not resolved. The CDR3 has 15 amino acids. Trimming removed 3 bases at V and 5 bases at J, with 19 bases between. Looked up from germline, CDR1 is SQVTM and CDR2 is ANQGSEA. The CDR3 here is CSVDQSRWAGTEAFF. The CDR3 DNA reads as TGCAGCGTTGACCAATCCCGATGGGCGGGGACTGAAGCTTTCTTT. The entire variable domain, with the rest obtained from reference TRBV29-1 and TRBJ1-1, is as follows: SAVISQKPSRDICQRGTSLTIQCQVDSQVTMMFWYRQQPGQSLTLIATANQGSEATYESGFVIDKFPISRPNLTFSTLTVSNMSPEDSSIYLCSVDQSRWAGTEAFFGQGTRLTVV.

This clonotype came up many times. This chain links TRBV23-1 with TRBJ1-1; perhaps TRBD1 as D (5 bases). TRBV23-1 is recorded as an ORF, its role being uncertain. The CDR3 length is 14 residues. Trimming cost V 3 bases and J 0 bases, with 8 bases left between them. CDR3 nucleotide sequence: TGCGCCAGCAGTCAGTCAGGGATGAACACTGAAGCTTTCTTT. Its protein is CASSQSGMNTEAFF.

At least ten counts were recorded for this clonotype. This CDR3 reads CASSLAEGREQYF. CDR3 nucleotide sequence: TGTGCCAGCAGCTTAGCGGAGGGGCGCGAGCAGTACTTC. This chain joins TRBV7-2 and TRBJ2-7; tentative D call: TRBD2 (6 bases). V gave up 0 bases and J gave up 6 bases, with 9 bases separating them. The CDR3 length is 13 residues. Per the germline V gene, CDR1 is SGHTA and CDR2 is FQGNSA.